Sequencing of this T cell receptor beta chain was carried out in a study of T cells in women clearing cervical HPV infection. Sequencing was performed with immunoSEQ multiplex PCR; in TCRdb, only in-frame clones are kept and a portion is missing. In total, the table holds some 37,000 clones. Concerning this clone: The CDR3 is cut off 3 residues early in the read; its end comes from the germline J gene.

Germline V gene sequence: CDR1 SNHLY, CDR2 FYNNEI. Trimming took 4 bases from V and 4 from J, leaving 5 bases between them. This CDR3 region has 11 residues. The rearrangement links TRBV2 to TRBJ2-7; D is unclear. Sequenced: blood buffy coat. The clonotype was recovered from a woman aged 18 to 69 with a cervical HPV16 infection that either progressed to CIN3+ or cleared (not recorded which). CDR3 in amino acids: CASSGRYEQYF. Incomplete CDR3 DNA: TGTGCCAGCAGTGGTCGTTACGAG. Looking up the rest from reference TRBV2 and TRBJ2-7 gives the full variable domain: EPEVTQTPSHQVTQMGQEVILRCVPISNHLYFYWYRQILGQKVEFLVSFYNNEISEKSEIFDDQFSVERPDGSNFTLKIRSTKLEDSAMYFCASSGRYEQYFGPGTRLTVT.